This T cell receptor beta chain came from a study of blood T cell repertoires in COVID-19. Across the study: Acute and convalescent COVID-19 specimens originated in the United States, Italy and Spain.

Measured with immunoSEQ multiplex PCR; TCRdb has only the in-frame clones, and not every one. The sample records some 290,000 clones, around 87% being singletons. J lost 1 base, V lost 5 bases, and 7 bases had no gene match. The germline gives CDR1 LNHDA, CDR2 SQIVND (reference sequence). This CDR3 region has 15 residues. The V gene is TRBV19, the J gene TRBJ1-1; 7 bases agree with TRBD1. The material sequenced was peripheral blood. The sequence derives from a woman between 40 and 50 years old with COVID-19, enrolled during active disease. The CDR3 sequence is CASSLPGQQNTEAFF. CDR3 DNA sequence: TGTGCCAGTAGTTTGCCGGGACAGCAGAACACTGAAGCTTTCTTT.